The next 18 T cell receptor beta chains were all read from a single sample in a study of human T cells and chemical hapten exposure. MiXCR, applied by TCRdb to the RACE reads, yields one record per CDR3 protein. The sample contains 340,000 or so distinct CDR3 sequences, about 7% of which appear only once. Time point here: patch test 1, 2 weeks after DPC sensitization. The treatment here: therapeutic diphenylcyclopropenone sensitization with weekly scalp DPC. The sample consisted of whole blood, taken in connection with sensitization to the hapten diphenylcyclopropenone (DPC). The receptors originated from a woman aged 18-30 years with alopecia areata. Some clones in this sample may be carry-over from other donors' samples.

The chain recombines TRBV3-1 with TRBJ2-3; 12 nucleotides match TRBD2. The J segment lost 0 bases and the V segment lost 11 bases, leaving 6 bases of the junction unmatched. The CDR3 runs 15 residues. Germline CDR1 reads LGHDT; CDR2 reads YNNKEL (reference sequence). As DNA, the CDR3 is TGTGCCGTTTCTAGCGGGGGGGCAAGCACAGATACGCAGTATTTT. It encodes CAVSSGGASTDTQYF.

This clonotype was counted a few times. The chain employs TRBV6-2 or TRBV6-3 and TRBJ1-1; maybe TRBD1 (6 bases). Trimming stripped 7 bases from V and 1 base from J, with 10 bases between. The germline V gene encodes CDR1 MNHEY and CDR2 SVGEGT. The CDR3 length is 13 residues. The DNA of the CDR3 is TGTGCCAGCATTTTGACAGGGAACACTGAAGCTTTCTTT. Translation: CASILTGNTEAFF.

The CDR3 DNA is TGTGCCAGCAGCGCGGACCAGCGGGGGCGCCTCACAGATACGCAGTATTTT. Translation gives CASSADQRGRLTDTQYF. J is TRBJ2-3 and V is TRBV7-2; 8 nucleotides align to TRBD2. The CDR3 has 17 amino acids. Trimming cost V 5 bases and J 2 bases; bases outside gene matches: 12. Per the germline V gene, CDR1 is SGHTA and CDR2 is FQGNSA.

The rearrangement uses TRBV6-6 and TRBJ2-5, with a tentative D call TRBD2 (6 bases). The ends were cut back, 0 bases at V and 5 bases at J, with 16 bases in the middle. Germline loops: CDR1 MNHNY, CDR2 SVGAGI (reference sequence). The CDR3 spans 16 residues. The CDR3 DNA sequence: TGTGCCAGCAGTTACTCAGCCGGGGGTCCACGGGAGACCCAGTACTTC. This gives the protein CASSYSAGGPRETQYF.

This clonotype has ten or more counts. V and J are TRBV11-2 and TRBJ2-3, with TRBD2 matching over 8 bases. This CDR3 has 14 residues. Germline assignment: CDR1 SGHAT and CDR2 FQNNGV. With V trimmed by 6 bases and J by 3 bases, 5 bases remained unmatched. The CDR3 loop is CASRVAGQTDTQYF. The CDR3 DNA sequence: TGTGCCAGCAGGGTAGCGGGGCAGACAGATACGCAGTATTTT.

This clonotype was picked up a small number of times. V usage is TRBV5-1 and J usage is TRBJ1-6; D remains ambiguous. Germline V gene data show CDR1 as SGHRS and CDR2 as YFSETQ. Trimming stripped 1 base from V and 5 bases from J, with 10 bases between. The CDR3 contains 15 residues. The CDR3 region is CASSLQESNNSPLHF. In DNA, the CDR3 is TGCGCCAGCAGCTTGCAGGAGTCCAATAATTCACCCCTCCACTTT.

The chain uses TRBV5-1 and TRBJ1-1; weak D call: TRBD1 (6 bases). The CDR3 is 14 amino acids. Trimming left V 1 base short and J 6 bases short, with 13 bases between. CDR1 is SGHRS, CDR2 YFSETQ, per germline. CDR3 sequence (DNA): TGCGCCAGCAGCTTGTCGGCAGGGGAGGCTGAAGCTTTCTTT. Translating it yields CASSLSAGEAEAFF.

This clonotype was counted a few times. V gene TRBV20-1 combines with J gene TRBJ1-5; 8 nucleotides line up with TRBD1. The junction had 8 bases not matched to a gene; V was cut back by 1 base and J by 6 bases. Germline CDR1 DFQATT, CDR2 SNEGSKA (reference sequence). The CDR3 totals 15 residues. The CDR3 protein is CSARVGQGRSQPQHF. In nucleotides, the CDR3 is TGCAGTGCTAGAGTAGGACAGGGTCGAAGTCAGCCCCAGCATTTT.

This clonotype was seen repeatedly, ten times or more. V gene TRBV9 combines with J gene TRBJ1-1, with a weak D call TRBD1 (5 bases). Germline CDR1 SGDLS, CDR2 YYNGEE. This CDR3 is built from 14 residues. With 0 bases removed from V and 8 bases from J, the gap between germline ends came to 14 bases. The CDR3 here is CASSVASGTGEAFF. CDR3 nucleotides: TGTGCCAGCAGCGTAGCTTCAGGGACCGGGGAAGCTTTCTTT.

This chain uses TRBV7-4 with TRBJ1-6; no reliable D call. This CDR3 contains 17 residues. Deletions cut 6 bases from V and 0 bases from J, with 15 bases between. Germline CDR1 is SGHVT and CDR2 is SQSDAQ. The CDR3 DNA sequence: TGTGCCAGCAGGCCGGCTTTAGAGAGCTCCTATAATTCACCCCTCCACTTT. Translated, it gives CASRPALESSYNSPLHF.

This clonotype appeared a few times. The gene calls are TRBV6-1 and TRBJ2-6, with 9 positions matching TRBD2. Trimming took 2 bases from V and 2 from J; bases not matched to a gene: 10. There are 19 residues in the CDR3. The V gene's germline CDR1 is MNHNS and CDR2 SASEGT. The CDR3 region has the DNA TGTGCCAGCAGTGAATGGCACGGCGGGGGGGCCCCTGGGGCCAACGTCCTGACTTTC. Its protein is CASSEWHGGGAPGANVLTF.

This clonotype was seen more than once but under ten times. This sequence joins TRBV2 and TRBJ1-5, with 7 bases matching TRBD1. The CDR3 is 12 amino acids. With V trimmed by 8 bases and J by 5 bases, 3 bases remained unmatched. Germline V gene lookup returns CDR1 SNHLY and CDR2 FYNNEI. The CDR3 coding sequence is TGTGCCAGCGGACAGGCTTATCAGCCCCAGCATTTT. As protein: CASGQAYQPQHF.

This CDR3 reads CASSSRTSGGYEQYF. Here the CDR3 DNA reads TGTGCCAGCAGCTCTCGGACTAGCGGGGGCTACGAGCAGTACTTC. The V gene is TRBV7-9, the J gene TRBJ2-7; 13 nucleotides agree with TRBD2. J was trimmed by 3 bases and V by 4 bases; bases with no gene match: 3. This CDR3 contains 15 residues. Germline CDR1 is SEHNR and CDR2 is FQNEAQ (reference sequence).

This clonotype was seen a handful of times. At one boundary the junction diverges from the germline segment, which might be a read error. This CDR3 reads CASSPGSGNEQFF. In DNA form, the CDR3 reads TGTGCTAGCAGCCCCGGGTCGGGCAATGAGCAGTTCTTC. The chain has TRBV7-7 and TRBJ2-1; D is undetermined. Germline-derived CDR1 and CDR2 are SSHAT and FNYEAQ (reference sequence). The CDR3 loop spans 13 amino acids.

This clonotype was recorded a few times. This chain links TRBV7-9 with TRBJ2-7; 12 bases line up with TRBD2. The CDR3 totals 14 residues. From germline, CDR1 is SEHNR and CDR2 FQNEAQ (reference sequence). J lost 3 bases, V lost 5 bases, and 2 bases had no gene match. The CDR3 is CASSLTSGGYEQYF. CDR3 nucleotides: TGTGCCAGCAGCCTGACTAGCGGGGGCTACGAGCAGTACTTC.

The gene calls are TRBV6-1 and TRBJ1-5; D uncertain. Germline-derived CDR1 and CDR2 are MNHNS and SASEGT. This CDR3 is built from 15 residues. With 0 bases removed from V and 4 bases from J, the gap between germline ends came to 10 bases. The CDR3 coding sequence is TGTGCCAGCAGTGAAGCGGGAACGTTTAATCAGCCCCAGCATTTT. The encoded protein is CASSEAGTFNQPQHF.

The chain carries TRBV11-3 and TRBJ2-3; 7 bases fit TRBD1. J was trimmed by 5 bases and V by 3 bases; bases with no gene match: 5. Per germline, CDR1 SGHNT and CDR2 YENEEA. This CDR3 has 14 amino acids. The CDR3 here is CASSFRGQKDTQYF. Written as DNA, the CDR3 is TGTGCCAGCAGCTTTAGGGGGCAAAAAGATACGCAGTATTTT.

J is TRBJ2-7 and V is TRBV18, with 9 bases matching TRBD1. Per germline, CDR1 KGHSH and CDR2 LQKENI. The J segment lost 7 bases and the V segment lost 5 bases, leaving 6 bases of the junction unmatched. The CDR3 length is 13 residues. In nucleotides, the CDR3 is TGTGCCAGCTCAACCCGGGACAGGGCAGAGCAGTACTTC. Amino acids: CASSTRDRAEQYF.